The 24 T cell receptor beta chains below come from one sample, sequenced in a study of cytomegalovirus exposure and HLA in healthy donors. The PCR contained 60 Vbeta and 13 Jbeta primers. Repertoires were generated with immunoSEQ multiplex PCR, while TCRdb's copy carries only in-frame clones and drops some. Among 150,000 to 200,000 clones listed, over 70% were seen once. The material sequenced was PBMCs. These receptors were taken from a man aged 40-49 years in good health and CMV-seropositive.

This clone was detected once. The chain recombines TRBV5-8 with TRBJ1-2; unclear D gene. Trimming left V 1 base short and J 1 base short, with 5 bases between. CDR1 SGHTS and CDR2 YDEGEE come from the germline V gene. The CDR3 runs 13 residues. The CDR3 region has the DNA TGTGCCAGCAGCTTGAACAGTAACTATGGCTACACCTTC. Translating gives CASSLNSNYGYTF.

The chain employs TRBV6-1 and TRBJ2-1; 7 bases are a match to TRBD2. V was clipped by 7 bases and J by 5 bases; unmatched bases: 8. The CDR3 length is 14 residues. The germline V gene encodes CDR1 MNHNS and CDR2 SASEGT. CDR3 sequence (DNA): TGTGCCAGCACCCGGACTAGGATGAACAATGAGCAGTTCTTC. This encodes CASTRTRMNNEQFF.

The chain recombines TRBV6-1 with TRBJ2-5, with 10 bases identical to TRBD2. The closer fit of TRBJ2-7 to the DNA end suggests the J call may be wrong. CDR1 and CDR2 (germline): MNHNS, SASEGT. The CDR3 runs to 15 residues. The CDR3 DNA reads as TGTGCCAGCAGTACTAGCGGGAACTTCTTTGACGAGCAGTACTTC. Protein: CASSTSGNFFDEQYF.

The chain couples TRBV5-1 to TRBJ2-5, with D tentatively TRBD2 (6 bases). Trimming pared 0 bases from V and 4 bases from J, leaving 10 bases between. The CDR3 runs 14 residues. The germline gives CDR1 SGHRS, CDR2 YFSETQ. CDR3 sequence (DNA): TGCGCCAGCAGCTTGGGTGAGACTAGAGAGACCCAGTACTTC. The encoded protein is CASSLGETRETQYF.

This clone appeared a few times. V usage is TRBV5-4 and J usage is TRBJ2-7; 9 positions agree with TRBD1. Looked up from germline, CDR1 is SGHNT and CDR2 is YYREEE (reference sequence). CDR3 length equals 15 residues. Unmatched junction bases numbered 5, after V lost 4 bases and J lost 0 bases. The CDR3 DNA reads TGTGCCAGCAGCCCGGGACAGGGCGCCTCCTACGAGCAGTACTTC. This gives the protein CASSPGQGASYEQYF.

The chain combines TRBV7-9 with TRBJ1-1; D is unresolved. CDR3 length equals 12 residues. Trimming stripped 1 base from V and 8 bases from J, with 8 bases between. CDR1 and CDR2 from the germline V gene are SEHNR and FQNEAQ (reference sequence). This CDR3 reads CASSLGEGEAFF. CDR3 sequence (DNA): TGTGCCAGCAGCTTAGGTGAGGGAGAAGCTTTCTTT.

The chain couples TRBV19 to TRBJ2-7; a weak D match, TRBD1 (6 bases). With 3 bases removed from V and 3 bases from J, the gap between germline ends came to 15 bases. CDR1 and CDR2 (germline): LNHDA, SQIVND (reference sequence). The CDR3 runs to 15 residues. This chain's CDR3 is CASSMPGTKSYEQYF. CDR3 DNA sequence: TGTGCCAGTAGTATGCCCGGGACAAAAAGCTACGAGCAGTACTTC.

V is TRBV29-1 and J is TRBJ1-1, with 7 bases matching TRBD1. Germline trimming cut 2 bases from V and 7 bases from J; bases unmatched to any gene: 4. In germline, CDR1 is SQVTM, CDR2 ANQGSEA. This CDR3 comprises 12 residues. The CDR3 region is CSVERGHGEAFF. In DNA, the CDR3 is TGCAGCGTTGAAAGGGGGCATGGTGAAGCTTTCTTT.

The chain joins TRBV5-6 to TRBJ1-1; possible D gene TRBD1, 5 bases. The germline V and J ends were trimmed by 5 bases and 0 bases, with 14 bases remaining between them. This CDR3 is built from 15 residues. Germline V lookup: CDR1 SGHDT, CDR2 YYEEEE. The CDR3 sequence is CASSWGGKMNTEAFF. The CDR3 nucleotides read TGTGCCAGCAGTTGGGGGGGGAAAATGAACACTGAAGCTTTCTTT.

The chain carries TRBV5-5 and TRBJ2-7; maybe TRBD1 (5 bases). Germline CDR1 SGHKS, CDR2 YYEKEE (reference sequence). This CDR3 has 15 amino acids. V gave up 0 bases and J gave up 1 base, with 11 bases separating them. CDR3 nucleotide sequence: TGTGCCAGCAGCTTGGCAGGGTTTCAATCCTACGAGCAGTACTTC. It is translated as CASSLAGFQSYEQYF.

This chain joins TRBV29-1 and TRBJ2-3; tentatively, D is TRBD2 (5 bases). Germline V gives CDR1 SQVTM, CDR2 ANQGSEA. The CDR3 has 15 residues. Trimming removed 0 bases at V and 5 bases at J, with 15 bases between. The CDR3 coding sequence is TGCAGCGTTGAAGATCCGGTTGGCCGGGGAGATACGCAGTATTTT. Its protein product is CSVEDPVGRGDTQYF.

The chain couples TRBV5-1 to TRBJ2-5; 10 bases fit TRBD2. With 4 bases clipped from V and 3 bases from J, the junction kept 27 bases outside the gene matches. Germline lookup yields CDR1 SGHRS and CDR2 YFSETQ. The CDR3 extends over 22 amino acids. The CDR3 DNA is TGCGCCAGCAGCCTACTCGGATGGGTCTCAATCTCAAGCGGGAGGGACGAAGAGACCCAGTACTTC. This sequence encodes CASSLLGWVSISSGRDEETQYF.

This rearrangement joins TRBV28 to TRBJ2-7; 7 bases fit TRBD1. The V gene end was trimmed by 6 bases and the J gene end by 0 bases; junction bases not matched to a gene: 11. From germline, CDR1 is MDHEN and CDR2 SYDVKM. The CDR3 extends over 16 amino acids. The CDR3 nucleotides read TGTGCCAGCAGCCAACCCTCGGACAGGAACTCCTACGAGCAGTACTTC. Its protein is CASSQPSDRNSYEQYF.

Here the CDR3 DNA reads TGTGCCAGCAGCGTTGGGGCCGCCTATGGCTACACCTTC. Translation: CASSVGAAYGYTF. The chain combines TRBV9 with TRBJ1-2; D may be TRBD1 (5 bases). V was cut by 2 bases and J by 4 bases, with 9 bases left in between. CDR1 SGDLS and CDR2 YYNGEE come from the germline V gene. The CDR3 extends over 13 amino acids.

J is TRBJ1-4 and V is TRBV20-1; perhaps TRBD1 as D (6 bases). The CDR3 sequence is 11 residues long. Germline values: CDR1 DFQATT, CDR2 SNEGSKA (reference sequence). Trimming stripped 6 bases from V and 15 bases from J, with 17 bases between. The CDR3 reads CSATTPGVVFF. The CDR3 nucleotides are TGCAGTGCCACAACGCCAGGGGTAGTGTTTTTT.

For the CDR3, the DNA is TGTGCCAGCAGGACAGGGACGCCCTACGAGCAGTACTTC. Translating gives CASRTGTPYEQYF. The chain uses TRBV27 and TRBJ2-7; TRBD1 agrees at 7 bases. Germline V gene data show CDR1 as MNHEY and CDR2 as SMNVEV (reference sequence). There are 13 residues in the CDR3. V shed 6 bases, J shed 2 bases, and the junction held 4 bases outside the gene matches.

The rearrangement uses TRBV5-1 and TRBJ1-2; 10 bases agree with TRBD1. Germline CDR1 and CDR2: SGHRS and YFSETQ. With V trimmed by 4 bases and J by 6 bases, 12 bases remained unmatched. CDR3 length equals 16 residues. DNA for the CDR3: TGCGCCAGCAGCCAGGAGGGGACAGGGGCAATCAATGGCTACACCTTC. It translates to CASSQEGTGAINGYTF.

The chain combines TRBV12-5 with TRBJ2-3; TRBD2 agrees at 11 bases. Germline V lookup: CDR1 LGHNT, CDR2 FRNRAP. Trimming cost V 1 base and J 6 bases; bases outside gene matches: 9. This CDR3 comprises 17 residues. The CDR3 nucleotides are TGTGCTAGTGGTTTGGATACTAGCGGGAGCATCAGGGATACGCAGTATTTT. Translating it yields CASGLDTSGSIRDTQYF. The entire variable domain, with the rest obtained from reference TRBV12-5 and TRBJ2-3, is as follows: DARVTQTPRHKVTEMGQEVTMRCQPILGHNTVFWYRQTMMQGLELLAYFRNRAPLDDSGMPKDRFSAEMPDATLATLKIQPSEPRDSAVYFCASGLDTSGSIRDTQYFGPGTRLTVL.

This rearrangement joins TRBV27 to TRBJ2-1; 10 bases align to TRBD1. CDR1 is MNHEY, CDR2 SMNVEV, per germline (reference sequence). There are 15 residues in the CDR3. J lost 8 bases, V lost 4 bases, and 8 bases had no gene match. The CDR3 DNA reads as TGTGCCAGCAGTTCCGCGGGACAGGGGAGGGATGAGCAGTTCTTC. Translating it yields CASSSAGQGRDEQFF.

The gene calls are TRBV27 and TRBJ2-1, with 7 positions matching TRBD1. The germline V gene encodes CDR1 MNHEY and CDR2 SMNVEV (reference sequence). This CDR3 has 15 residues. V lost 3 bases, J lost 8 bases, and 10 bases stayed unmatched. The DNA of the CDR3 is TGTGCCAGCAGTTTTACGGGCAGGGGGATCGATGAGCAGTTCTTC. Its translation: CASSFTGRGIDEQFF.

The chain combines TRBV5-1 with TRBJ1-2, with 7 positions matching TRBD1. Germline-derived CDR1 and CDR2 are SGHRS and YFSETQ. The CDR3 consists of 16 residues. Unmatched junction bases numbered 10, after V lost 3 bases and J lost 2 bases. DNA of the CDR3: TGCGCCAGCAGCTCCGACCGGGACAGCAAAAACTATGGCTACACCTTC. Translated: CASSSDRDSKNYGYTF. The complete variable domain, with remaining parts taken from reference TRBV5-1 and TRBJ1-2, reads KAGVTQTPRYLIKTRGQQVTLSCSPISGHRSVSWYQQTPGQGLQFLFEYFSETQRNKGNFPGRFSGRQFSNSRSEMNVSTLELGDSALYLCASSSDRDSKNYGYTFGSGTRLTVV.

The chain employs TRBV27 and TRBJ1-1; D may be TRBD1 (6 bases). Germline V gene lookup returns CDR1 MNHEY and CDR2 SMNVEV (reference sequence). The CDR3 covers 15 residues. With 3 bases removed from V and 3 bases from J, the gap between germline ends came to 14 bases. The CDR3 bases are TGTGCCAGCAGTTTGACCCTAGGGGGTTACACTGAAGCTTTCTTT. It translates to CASSLTLGGYTEAFF.

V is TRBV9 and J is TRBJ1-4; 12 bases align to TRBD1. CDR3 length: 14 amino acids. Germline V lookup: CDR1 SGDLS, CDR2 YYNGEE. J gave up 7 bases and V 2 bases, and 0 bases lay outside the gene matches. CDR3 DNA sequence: TGTGCCAGCAGCGTGGGACAGGGGGCTGAAAAACTGTTTTTT. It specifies CASSVGQGAEKLFF.

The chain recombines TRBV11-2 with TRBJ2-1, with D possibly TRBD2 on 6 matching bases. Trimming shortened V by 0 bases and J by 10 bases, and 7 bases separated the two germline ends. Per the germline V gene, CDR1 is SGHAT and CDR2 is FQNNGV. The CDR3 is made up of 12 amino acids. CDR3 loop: CASSLDGREQFF. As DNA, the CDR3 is TGTGCCAGCAGCTTAGACGGGAGAGAGCAGTTCTTC.